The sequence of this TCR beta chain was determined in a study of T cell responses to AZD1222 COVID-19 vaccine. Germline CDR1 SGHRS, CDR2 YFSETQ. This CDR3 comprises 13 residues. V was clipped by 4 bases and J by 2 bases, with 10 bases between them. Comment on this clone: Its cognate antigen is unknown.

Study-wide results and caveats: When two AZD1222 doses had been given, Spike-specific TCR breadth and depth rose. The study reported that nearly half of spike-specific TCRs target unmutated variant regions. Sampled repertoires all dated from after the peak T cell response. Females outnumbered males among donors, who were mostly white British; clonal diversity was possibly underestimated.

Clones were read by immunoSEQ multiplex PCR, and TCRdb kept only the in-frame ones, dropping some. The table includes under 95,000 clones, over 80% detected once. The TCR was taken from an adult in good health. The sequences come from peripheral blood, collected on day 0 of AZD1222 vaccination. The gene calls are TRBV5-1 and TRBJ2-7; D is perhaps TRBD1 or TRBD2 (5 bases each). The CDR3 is CASSGDVPYEQYF. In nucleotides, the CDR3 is TGCGCCAGCAGCGGGGACGTTCCCTACGAGCAGTACTTC.